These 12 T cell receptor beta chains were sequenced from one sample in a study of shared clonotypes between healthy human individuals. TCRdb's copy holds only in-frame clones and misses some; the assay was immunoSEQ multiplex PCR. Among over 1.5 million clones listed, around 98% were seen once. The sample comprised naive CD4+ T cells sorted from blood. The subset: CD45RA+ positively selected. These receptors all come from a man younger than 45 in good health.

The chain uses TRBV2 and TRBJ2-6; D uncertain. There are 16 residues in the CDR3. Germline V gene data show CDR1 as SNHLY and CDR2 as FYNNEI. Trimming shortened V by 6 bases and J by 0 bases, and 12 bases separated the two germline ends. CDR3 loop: CASRRLTTSGANVLTF. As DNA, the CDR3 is TGTGCCAGCAGGAGACTCACTACCTCTGGGGCCAACGTCCTGACTTTC. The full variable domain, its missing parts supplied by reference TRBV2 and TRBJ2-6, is EPEVTQTPSHQVTQMGQEVILRCVPISNHLYFYWYRQILGQKVEFLVSFYNNEISEKSEIFDDQFSVERPDGSNFTLKIRSTKLEDSAMYFCASRRLTTSGANVLTFGAGSRLTVL.

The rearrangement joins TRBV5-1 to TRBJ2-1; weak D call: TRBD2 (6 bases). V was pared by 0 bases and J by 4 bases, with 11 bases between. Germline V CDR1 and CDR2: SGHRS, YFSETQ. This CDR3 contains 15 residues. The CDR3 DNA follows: TGCGCCAGCAGCTTGGGTGATAGCGGATACAATGAGCAGTTCTTC. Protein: CASSLGDSGYNEQFF.

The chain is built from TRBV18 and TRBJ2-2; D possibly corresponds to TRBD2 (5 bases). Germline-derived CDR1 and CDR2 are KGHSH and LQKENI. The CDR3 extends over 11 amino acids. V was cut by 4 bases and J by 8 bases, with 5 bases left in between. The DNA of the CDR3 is TGTGCCAGCTCACGGAGGGGGGAGCTGTTTTTT. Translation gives CASSRRGELFF.

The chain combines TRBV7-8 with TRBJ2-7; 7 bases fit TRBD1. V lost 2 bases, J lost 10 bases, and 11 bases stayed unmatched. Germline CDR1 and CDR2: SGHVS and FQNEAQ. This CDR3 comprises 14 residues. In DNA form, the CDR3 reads TGTGCCAGCAGCTTACGGGCAGGGGGTACCCAACAGTACTTC. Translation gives CASSLRAGGTQQYF.

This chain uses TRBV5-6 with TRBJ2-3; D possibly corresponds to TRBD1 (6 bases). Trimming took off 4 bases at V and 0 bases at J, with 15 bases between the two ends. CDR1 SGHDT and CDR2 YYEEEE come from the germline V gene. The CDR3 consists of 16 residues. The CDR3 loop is CASSPRDRWSTDTQYF. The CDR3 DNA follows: TGTGCCAGCAGCCCCCGCGACAGGTGGAGCACAGATACGCAGTATTTT.

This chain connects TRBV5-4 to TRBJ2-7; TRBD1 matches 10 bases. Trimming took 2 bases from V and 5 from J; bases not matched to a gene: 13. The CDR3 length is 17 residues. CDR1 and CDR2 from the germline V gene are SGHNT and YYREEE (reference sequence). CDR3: CASSFFVGTGAVHEQYF. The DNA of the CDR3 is TGTGCCAGCAGCTTCTTTGTCGGGACAGGGGCAGTCCACGAGCAGTACTTC.

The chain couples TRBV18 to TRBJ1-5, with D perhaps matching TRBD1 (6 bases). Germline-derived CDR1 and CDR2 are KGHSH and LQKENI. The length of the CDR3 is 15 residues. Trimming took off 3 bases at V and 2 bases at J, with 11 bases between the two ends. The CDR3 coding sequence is TGTGCCAGCTCACCTCGCCCAGGGGGCAATCAGCCCCAGCATTTT. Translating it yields CASSPRPGGNQPQHF.

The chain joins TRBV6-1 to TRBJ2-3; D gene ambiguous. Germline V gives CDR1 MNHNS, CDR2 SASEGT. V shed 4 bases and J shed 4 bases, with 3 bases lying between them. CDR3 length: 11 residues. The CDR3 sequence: CASSVSDTQYF. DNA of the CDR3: TGTGCCAGCAGTGTTTCAGATACGCAGTATTTT.

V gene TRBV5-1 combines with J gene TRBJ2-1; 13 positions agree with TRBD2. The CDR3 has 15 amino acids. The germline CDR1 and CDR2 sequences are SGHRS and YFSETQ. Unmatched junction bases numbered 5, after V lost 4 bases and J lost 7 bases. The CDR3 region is CASSVGLAGRNEQFF. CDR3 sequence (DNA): TGCGCCAGCAGCGTGGGACTAGCGGGAAGAAATGAGCAGTTCTTC.

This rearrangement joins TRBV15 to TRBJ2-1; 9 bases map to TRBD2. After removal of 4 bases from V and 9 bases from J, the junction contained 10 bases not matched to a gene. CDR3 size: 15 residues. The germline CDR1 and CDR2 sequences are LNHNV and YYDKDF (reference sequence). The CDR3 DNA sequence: TGTGCCACCAGCAACTGGCGGGAGGGCCTAACTGAGCAGTTCTTC. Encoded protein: CATSNWREGLTEQFF. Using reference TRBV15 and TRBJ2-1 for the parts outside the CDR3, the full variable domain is DAMVIQNPRYQVTQFGKPVTLSCSQTLNHNVMYWYQQKSSQAPKLLFHYYDKDFNNEADTPDNFQSRRPNTSFCFLDIRSPGLGDTAMYLCATSNWREGLTEQFFGPGTRLTVL.

For the CDR3, the DNA is TGTGCCAGCAGTTTAATCGGGGACAGATTCTACTCAATGAACACTGAAGCTTTCTTT. As protein: CASSLIGDRFYSMNTEAFF. V is TRBV28 and J is TRBJ1-1; TRBD1 matches at 7 bases. CDR1 is MDHEN and CDR2 is SYDVKM in the germline V gene. This CDR3 is built from 19 residues. V trimming: 2 bases; J trimming: 0 bases; junction bases outside the gene matches: 15.

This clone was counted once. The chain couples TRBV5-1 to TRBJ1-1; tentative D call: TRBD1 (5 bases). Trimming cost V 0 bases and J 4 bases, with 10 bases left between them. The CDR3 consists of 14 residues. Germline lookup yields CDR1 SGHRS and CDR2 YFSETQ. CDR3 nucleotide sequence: TGCGCCAGCAGCTTGGTGGGGCCGGGCACTGAAGCTTTCTTT. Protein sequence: CASSLVGPGTEAFF.